This note documents a single T cell receptor (beta chain) sequence. This receptor's antigen is unknown. Per-base quality was not reported, and no clone a single base away is much larger than it. TCRbeta CDR3 regions were amplified from genomic DNA using the immunoSEQ Assay, a bias-controlled multiplex PCR. The authors' analysis ran thus. Nucleated cell counts per sample were estimated from amplification of reference gene primers within the assay. To quantify the absolute abundance of each unique TCRbeta CDR3 rearrangement, sequence reads were collapsed and filtered. For each sample, productive Simpson clonality was calculated as the square root of Simpson's diversity index over productive rearrangements. TCRdb limited this immuneACCESS table to in-frame rearrangements with V and J called. A share of clones is missing; checked studies link under half to unresolved V genes, and the rest is unexplained. V, J and clone size derive from that table, while D and trimming were established from the DNA sequence. This sample comprises about 300,000 clones, 70% to 90% of them detected only once. 4% to 5% of the sample rests with the top ten.

Enrolling through a virtual design, the prospective study's participants ranged in age from about 18 to 89 years and lived across more than 20 United States geographic areas. Cohort assignment in the prospective study relied on participant-reported clinical history from a screening survey and a study questionnaire. Recovered participants in ImmuneRACE Cohort 3 were defined as having two consecutive negative NP/OP PCR tests, clearance from a healthcare professional, or resolution of symptoms. Mobile phlebotomists in the prospective study collected whole blood, serum and a nasopharyngeal or oropharyngeal swab from every participant. Participants in the prospective study had the option to provide additional blood draws and questionnaires over an approximately two-month period. Before DNA extraction, prospective study blood samples were shipped either frozen or at room temperature. This sample is part of a study of blood T cell repertoires in COVID-19 (dated by TCRdb to the early 2020s). Background for the entire study: Samples covering the acute and convalescent phases of COVID-19 were provided by collaborators in the United States, Italy and Spain. The prospective study material was composed of cDNA or gDNA derived from T cells, B-cell-depleted T cells, or PBMCs. Deeply sampled blood TCRbeta repertoires from subjects exposed to, actively infected with, or recovered from COVID-19 were included in the dataset. The repertoires were released in a freely available public database meant as a resource for research on the immune response to SARS-CoV-2. The samples were drawn from the first 160 participants of the ongoing ImmuneRACE study and from 1,254 subjects provided by 6 global collaborators. A de-identified subject ID, COVID-19 status, age in years and sex were almost always included in the sample metadata. Where HLA class I and class II types were available, the types were taken from metadata supplied by the sample provider, not from assay-based typing. The study at large found these results: The amount of clinical and demographic metadata varied by source and participant and was provided uncurated.

This clonotype was obtained from a man aged 25 to 40 who had recovered from COVID-19. Sequencing was done on a sample of PBMCs or T cells enriched from blood (not recorded which).

The DNA reads as follows: TGTGCCAGCTCACCTACAAACAGGGGCGATGAGCAGTTCTTC. It translates to CASSPTNRGDEQFF. The sequence links TRBV18 to TRBJ2-1; a stretch of 7 junction bases matches TRBD1. From V the trimming removes 3 bases and from J it removes 8 bases, while the gene matches leave 7 bases of the junction unaccounted for. The CDR3 sequence holds 14 residues, the cysteine and phenylalanine included. Just CDR3 DNA is preserved here, 42 bases in frame from base 1. The CDR1 and CDR2 encoded by the germline V gene are KGHSH and LQKENI.